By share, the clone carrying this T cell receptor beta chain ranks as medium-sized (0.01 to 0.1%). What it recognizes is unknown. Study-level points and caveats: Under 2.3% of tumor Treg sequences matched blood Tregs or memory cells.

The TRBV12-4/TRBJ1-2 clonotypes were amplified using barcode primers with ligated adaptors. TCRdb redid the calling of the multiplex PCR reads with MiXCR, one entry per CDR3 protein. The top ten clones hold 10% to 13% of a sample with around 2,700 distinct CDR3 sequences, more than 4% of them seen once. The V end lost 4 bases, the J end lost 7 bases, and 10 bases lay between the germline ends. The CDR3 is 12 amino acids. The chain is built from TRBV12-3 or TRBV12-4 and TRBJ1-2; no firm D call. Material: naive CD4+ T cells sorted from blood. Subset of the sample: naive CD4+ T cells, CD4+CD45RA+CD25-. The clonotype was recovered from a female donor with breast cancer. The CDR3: CASSSRGGGYTF. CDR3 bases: TGTGCCAGCAGTTCCAGAGGAGGTGGCTACACCTTC.